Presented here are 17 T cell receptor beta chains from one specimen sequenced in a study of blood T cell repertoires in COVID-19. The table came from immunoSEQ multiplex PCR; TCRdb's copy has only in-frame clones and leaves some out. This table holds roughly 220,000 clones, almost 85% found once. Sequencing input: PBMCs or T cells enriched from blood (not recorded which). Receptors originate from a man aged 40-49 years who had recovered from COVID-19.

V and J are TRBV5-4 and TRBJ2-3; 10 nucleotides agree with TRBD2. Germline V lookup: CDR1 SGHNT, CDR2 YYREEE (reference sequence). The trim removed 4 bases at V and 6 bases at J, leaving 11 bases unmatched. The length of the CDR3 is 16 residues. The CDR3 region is CASSPQSLAGADTQYF. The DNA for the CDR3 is TGTGCCAGCAGCCCCCAGAGCCTAGCGGGGGCGGATACGCAGTATTTT.

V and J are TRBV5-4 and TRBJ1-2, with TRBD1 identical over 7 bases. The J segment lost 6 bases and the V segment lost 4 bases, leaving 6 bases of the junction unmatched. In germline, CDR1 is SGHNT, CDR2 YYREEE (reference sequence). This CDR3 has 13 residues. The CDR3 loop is CASSIPQGDGYTF. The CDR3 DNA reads TGTGCCAGCAGCATCCCGCAGGGGGATGGCTACACCTTC.

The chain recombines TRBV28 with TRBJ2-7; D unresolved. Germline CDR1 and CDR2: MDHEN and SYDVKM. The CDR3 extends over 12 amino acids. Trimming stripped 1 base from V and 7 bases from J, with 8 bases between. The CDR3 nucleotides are TGTGCCAGCAGTTTATTGAGGATGGAGCAGTACTTC. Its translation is CASSLLRMEQYF.

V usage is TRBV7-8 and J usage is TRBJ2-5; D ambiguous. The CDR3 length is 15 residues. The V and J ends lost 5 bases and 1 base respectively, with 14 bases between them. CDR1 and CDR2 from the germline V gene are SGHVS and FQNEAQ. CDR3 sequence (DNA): TGTGCCAGCAGCCAAAGAACCGGGTCCCAAGAGACCCAGTACTTC. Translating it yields CASSQRTGSQETQYF.

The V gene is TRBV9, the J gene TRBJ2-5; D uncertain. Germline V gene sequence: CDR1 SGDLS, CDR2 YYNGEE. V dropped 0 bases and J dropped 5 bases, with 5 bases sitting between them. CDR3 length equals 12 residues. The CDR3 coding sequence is TGTGCCAGCAGCGTAGCCGAGGAGACCCAGTACTTC. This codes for CASSVAEETQYF.

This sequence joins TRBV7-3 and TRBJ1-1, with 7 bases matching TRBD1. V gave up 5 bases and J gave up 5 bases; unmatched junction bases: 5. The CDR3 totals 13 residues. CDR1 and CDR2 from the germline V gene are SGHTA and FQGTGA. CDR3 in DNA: TGTGCCAGCAGCGCAGACAGGGCGACTGAAGCTTTCTTT. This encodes CASSADRATEAFF.

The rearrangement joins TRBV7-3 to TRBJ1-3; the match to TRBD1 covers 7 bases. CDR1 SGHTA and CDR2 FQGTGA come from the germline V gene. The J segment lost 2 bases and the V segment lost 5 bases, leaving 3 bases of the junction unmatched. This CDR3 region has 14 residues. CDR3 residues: CASSPTGTGNTIYF. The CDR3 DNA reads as TGTGCCAGCAGCCCGACAGGGACTGGAAACACCATATATTTT.

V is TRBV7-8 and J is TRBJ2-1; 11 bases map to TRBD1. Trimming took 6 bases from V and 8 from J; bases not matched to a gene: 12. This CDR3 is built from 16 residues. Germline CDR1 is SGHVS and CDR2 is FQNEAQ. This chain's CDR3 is CASSHSGTGGRDEQFF. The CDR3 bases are TGTGCCAGCAGTCACTCCGGGACAGGGGGTAGGGATGAGCAGTTCTTC.

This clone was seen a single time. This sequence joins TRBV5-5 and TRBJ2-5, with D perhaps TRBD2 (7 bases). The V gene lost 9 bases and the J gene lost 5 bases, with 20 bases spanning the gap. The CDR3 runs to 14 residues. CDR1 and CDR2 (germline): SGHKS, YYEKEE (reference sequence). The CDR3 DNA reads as TGTGCCACCTCTGGGAGGGGGGAGTGGGAGACCCAGTACTTC. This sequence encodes CATSGRGEWETQYF.

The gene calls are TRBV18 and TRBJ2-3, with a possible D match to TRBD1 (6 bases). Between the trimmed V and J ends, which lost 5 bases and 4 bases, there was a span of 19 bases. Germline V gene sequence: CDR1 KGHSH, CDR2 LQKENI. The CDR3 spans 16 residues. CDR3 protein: CASSASLQGYADTQYF. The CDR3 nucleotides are TGTGCCAGCTCAGCTTCGTTACAGGGATACGCAGATACGCAGTATTTT. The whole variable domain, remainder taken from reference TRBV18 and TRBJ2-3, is NAGVMQNPRHLVRRRGQEARLRCSPMKGHSHVYWYRQLPEEGLKFMVYLQKENIIDESGMPKERFSAEFPKEGPSILRIQQVVRGDSAAYFCASSASLQGYADTQYFGPGTRLTVL.

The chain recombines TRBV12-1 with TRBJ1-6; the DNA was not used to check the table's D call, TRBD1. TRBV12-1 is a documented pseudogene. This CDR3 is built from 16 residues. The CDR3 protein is CASSFFCTANISPLHF. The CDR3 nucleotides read TGTGCCAGCAGCTTTTTCTGTACAGCTAATATCTCACCCCTCCACTTT.

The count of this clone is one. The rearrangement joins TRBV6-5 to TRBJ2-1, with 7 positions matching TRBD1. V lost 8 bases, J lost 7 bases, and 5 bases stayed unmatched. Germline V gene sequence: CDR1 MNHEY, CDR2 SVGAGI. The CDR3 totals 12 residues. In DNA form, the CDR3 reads TGTGCCAGCGAGGGGGCTTCGAATGAGCAGTTCTTC. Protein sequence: CASEGASNEQFF.

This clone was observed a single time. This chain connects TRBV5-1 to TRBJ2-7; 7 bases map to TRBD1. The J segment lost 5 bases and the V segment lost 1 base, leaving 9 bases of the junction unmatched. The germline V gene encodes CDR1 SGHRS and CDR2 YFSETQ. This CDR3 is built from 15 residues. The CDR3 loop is CASSLNPGGVNEQYF. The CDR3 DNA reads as TGCGCCAGCAGCTTGAACCCAGGGGGAGTGAACGAGCAGTACTTC.

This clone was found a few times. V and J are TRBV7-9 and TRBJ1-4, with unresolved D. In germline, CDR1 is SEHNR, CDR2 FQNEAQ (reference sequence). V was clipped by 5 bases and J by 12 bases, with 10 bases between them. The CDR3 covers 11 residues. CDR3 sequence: CASSLLRELFF. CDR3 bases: TGTGCCAGCAGCCTTCTCCGGGAACTGTTTTTT. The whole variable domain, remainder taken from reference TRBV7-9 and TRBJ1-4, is DTGVSQNPRHKITKRGQNVTFRCDPISEHNRLYWYRQTLGQGPEFLTYFQNEAQLEKSRLLSDRFSAERPKGSFSTLEIQRTEQGDSAMYLCASSLLRELFFGSGTQLSVL.

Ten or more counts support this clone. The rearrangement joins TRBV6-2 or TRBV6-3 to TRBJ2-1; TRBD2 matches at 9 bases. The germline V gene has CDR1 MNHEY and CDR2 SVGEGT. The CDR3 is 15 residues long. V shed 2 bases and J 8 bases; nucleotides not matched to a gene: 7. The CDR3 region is CASSYGAGGKDEQFF. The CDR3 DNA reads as TGTGCCAGCAGTTACGGGGCGGGAGGGAAGGATGAGCAGTTCTTC.

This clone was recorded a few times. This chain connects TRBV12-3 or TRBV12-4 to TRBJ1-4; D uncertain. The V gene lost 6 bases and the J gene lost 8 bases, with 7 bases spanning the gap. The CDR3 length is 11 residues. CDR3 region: CASSYREKLFF. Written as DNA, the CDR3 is TGTGCCAGCAGCTACCGAGAAAAACTGTTTTTT.

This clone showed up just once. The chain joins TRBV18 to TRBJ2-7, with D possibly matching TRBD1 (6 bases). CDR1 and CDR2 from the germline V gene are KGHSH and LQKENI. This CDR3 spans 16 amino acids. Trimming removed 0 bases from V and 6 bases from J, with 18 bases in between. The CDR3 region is CASSPPGSGVYGEQYF. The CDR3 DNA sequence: TGTGCCAGCTCACCACCAGGGTCAGGGGTCTATGGCGAGCAGTACTTC.